Here is one T cell receptor beta chain with its context. Its matching antigen is unknown. This sample's RNA came from whole unsorted tissue. This non-tumor lung sample came from over 3 cm beyond the tumor edge. The sample comes from a study of tumor and adjacent non-tumor tissue in lung cancer. Study-level results: Top 100 clones took a larger repertoire share in normal lung.

TCRbeta libraries were built with three rounds of nested PCR, modified from ARM-PCR. TCRdb ran MiXCR on the multiplex PCR reads and lists one entry per CDR3 protein. The repertoire holds about 76,000 distinct CDR3 sequences, with roughly 80% as singletons. This CDR3 region has 15 residues. The sequenced material came from distant non-tumor lung tissue. The receptor was isolated from a man in his sixties with non-small cell lung cancer. The chain has TRBV12-1 and TRBJ2-1; TRBD2, the D gene given by the table, was not confirmed from the DNA. TRBV12-1 constitutes a pseudogene. In DNA, the CDR3 is TGTGCCAGCAGCTTTGTCGCGGGAGTTGCTGATGAGCACTTCTTC. Encoded protein: CASSFVAGVADEHFF.